A single T cell receptor beta chain is shown here with its context. Other DNA sequences of this sample code for an identical CDR3. The data originate from a study of blood T cell repertoires in COVID-19. Repertoires were generated with immunoSEQ multiplex PCR, while TCRdb's copy carries only in-frame clones and drops some. The sample comprises roughly 290,000 clones, 70% to 90% of which are singletons, and under 2.5% rests with the top ten. Germline loops: CDR1 KGHSH, CDR2 LQKENI. CDR3 length equals 15 residues. Trimming removed 3 bases at V and 1 base at J, with 10 bases between. The sample taken for sequencing was PBMCs or T cells enriched from blood (not recorded which). The chain recombines TRBV18 with TRBJ1-5, with a weak D call TRBD1 (5 bases). This TCR came from a man aged 25-40 years who had recovered from COVID-19. The CDR3 DNA is TGTGCCAGCTCACCCGCGGGGGGAAGCAATCAGCCCCAGCATTTT. This codes for CASSPAGGSNQPQHF.